This is a list of T cell receptor beta chains from one sample in a study of vaccination and CD4 T cells after COVID-19. Their antigens are not known. TCRdb reprocessed the PCR reads via MiXCR and lists one record per CDR3 protein. The table includes about 18,000 distinct CDR3 sequences, around 30% detected once. The sample comprised cultured CD4+ T cells from blood. The receptors derive from a human donor with COVID-19. The CDR3 runs from the conserved cysteine through the conserved F or W. Each record gives: D gene, clone size, V gene, J gene, CDR3 DNA, CDR3 protein. A D gene is named only where the DNA matches it firmly. Size is omitted from some rows. Given values are once, few, many or a class for expanded clones.

-,-,TRBV11-3,TRBJ1-1,TGTGCCAGCAGCTTAGATCAGGCAGGGCTCCGTGAAGCTTTCTTT,CASSLDQAGLREAFF
-,-,TRBV4-1,TRBJ1-6,TGCGCCAGCAGCCAAGACGGCACCAATTCACCCCTCCACTTT,CASSQDGTNSPLHF
TRBD1,-,TRBV12-3/TRBV12-4,TRBJ1-5,TGTGCCACCACACAGGGGCGCAATCAGCCCCAGCATTTT,CATTQGRNQPQHF
-,few,TRBV11-3,TRBJ1-1,TGTGCCAGCAGTACTTGGGGGGCGCACACTGAAGCTTTCTTT,CASSTWGAHTEAFF
-,-,TRBV20-1,TRBJ2-7,TGCAGTGCCCTTGACGCGGCCTTCTACGAGCAGTACTTC,CSALDAAFYEQYF
-,-,TRBV6-2/TRBV6-3,TRBJ2-5,TGTGCCAGCAGTGCCCCCGGGGGGCCACAAGAGACCCAGTACTTC,CASSAPGGPQETQYF
-,few,TRBV6-1,TRBJ1-2,TGTGCCAGCAGTCGTGTGGGGAACTATGGCTACACCTTC,CASSRVGNYGYTF
-,-,TRBV15,TRBJ2-1,TGTGCCACCAGCAGCAGGGGCGGGGGCAGGTACAATGAGCAGTTCTTC,CATSSRGGGRYNEQFF
TRBD1,-,TRBV6-5,TRBJ1-6,TGTGCCAGCAGTTACGCGACAGGGGGGTCACCCCTCCGCTTT,CASSYATGGSPLRF
TRBD1,-,TRBV28,TRBJ1-5,TGTGCCAGCAGTGGCCTCCGACAGGGCCGCTTTGAGCATTTT,CASSGLRQGRFEHF
-,-,TRBV20-1,TRBJ1-4,TGCAGTGCTACCAGCAATAATGAAAAACTGTTTTTT,CSATSNNEKLFF
-,few,TRBV6-2/TRBV6-3,TRBJ2-7,TGTGCCAGCAGTTACTCGGTAAGAGCCTACGAGCAGTACTTC,CASSYSVRAYEQYF
-,-,TRBV11-3,TRBJ1-6,TGTGCCAGCAGCTTAACCGACGAGGGCTCACCCCTCCACTTT,CASSLTDEGSPLHF
-,-,TRBV12-5,TRBJ1-5,TGTGCTAGTGCGGAAGGTCTTCAGCCCCAGCATTTT,CASAEGLQPQHF
TRBD1,few,TRBV5-4,TRBJ2-7,TGTGCCAGCAGCCAACCGGGACAGGGTGCCCACGAGCAGTACTTC,CASSQPGQGAHEQYF
-,-,TRBV11-2,TRBJ2-2,TGTGCCAGCAGCCCGGACCCGATAGGGGAGCTGTTTTTT,CASSPDPIGELFF
TRBD1,once,TRBV19,TRBJ2-3,TGTGCCAGTAGCTTCATACCGGGACAGAGAACAGATACGCAGTATTTT,CASSFIPGQRTDTQYF
-,-,TRBV28,TRBJ2-5,TGTGCCAGCAGGGGGGGTTTTGAGACCCAGTACTTC,CASRGGFETQYF
-,-,TRBV10-3,TRBJ1-4,TGTGCCATCAGTGAGAGGGTGAGGGAAAAACTGTTTTTT,CAISERVREKLFF
-,once,TRBV5-6,TRBJ1-5,TGTGCCAGCAGCTTGGCTAGAGGGGGGCAGCCCCAGCATTTT,CASSLARGGQPQHF
-,few,TRBV27,TRBJ1-3,TGTGCCAGCAGTTTAGCTGGATCTGGAAACACCATATATTTT,CASSLAGSGNTIYF
TRBD1,-,TRBV11-2,TRBJ1-6,TGTGCCAGCAGCTTAGGTAGGACAGGCCATTCACCCCTCCACTTT,CASSLGRTGHSPLHF
-,few,TRBV6-5,TRBJ1-6,TGTGCCAGCAGTTCTCCCGGGACCGAGAATTCACCCCTCCACTTT,CASSSPGTENSPLHF
TRBD1,-,TRBV12-3/TRBV12-4,TRBJ2-7,TGTGCCAGCAGTTGGGACAGGTCCTACGAGCAGTACTTC,CASSWDRSYEQYF
TRBD1,-,TRBV2,TRBJ2-3,TGTGCCAGCAGTGAGGACAGGGGGAAACCAGATACGCAGTATTTT,CASSEDRGKPDTQYF
-,-,TRBV27,TRBJ2-2,TGTGCCAGCGCTGGGGGGGCGTATGGCACCGGGGAGCTGTTTTTT,CASAGGAYGTGELFF
TRBD2,few,TRBV5-1,TRBJ2-2,TGCGCCAGCTTACGCGGGGGGGAAATGAACACCGGGGAGCTGTTTTTT,CASLRGGEMNTGELFF
-,-,TRBV7-2,TRBJ2-5,TGTGCCAGCAGCTTTGGAGGGACCAAGGAGACCCAGTACTTC,CASSFGGTKETQYF
-,-,TRBV15,TRBJ2-1,TGTGCCACCAGCAGAGATTTGGGCAGGGTACGGGTTGGGGATGAGCAGTTCTTC,CATSRDLGRVRVGDEQFF
TRBD2,-,TRBV6-1,TRBJ2-5,TGTGCCAGCAGGAGAGGGACTAGCGGGGGGGTAGAGACCCAGTACTTC,CASRRGTSGGVETQYF
TRBD2,-,TRBV6-1,TRBJ2-1,TGTGCCAGCAGACGAGGCCTACTAGCGAGCTCCTACAATGAGCAGTTCTTC,CASRRGLLASSYNEQFF
TRBD2,-,TRBV11-2,TRBJ2-7,TGTGCCAGCAGCGTAAGCGGGGGGGCCTACGAGCAGTACTTC,CASSVSGGAYEQYF
-,-,TRBV18,TRBJ2-5,TGTGCCAGCTCACCGGCCCTTACGAGCCTCCAAGAGACCCAGTACTTC,CASSPALTSLQETQYF
-,-,TRBV7-3,TRBJ2-3,TGTGCCAGCAGCTTAACGGGACTCCCTAGGGTCACAGATACGCAGTATTTT,CASSLTGLPRVTDTQYF
TRBD1,few,TRBV20-1,TRBJ2-7,TGCAGTGCTAGCGGAATAAGGGGGCCAGGGACCTACGAGCAGTACTTC,CSASGIRGPGTYEQYF
-,-,TRBV11-1,TRBJ1-1,TGTGCCAGCAGCCGACGGAGGAACACTGAAGCTTTCTTT,CASSRRRNTEAFF
-,-,TRBV24-1,TRBJ2-4,TGTGCCACCAGTGAGACGTACGGCAAAAACATTCAGTACTTC,CATSETYGKNIQYF
-,few,TRBV27,TRBJ2-6,TGTGCCAGCAGTTTAGTCTCTGGGGCCAACGTCCTGACTTTC,CASSLVSGANVLTF
-,-,TRBV10-2,TRBJ2-1,TGCGCCAGCAGTGAGGGGGGCCGCTATGAGCAGTTCTTC,CASSEGGRYEQFF
TRBD2,-,TRBV5-1,TRBJ2-1,TGCGCCAGCAGCTTAACACTAGCGGGGGGCTACAATGAGCAGTTCTTC,CASSLTLAGGYNEQFF
-,-,TRBV6-1,TRBJ1-1,TGTGCCAGCAGAACCCAGGGGCCCACTGAAGCTTTCTTT,CASRTQGPTEAFF